The following is a T cell receptor (beta chain) sequence with its context. The method was immunoSEQ multiplex PCR; TCRdb's version includes in-frame clones alone and lacks a portion of them. The top ten hold 29% of the sample, which has 150,000 to 180,000 clones, about 86% seen once. The data derive from a study of blood T cell repertoires in COVID-19. Whole-study context: Samples of COVID-19 (acute and convalescent) were obtained from the United States, Italy and Spain.

The V segment lost 7 bases and the J segment 0 bases; nucleotides outside the gene matches: 0. Germline CDR1 SNHLY, CDR2 FYNNEI. This CDR3 has 13 amino acids. Sequenced input: peripheral blood. The V and J genes are TRBV2 and TRBJ2-1; 7 bases line up with TRBD1. The receptor was derived from a woman aged 55-70 years with acute or convalescent COVID-19. CDR3 in amino acids: CASTGGSYNEQFF. CDR3 nucleotides: TGTGCCAGCACAGGGGGCTCCTACAATGAGCAGTTCTTC.